This TCR beta chain was identified in a study of CD8 T cells in Susac syndrome. Points from the study as a whole: The authors acknowledged that their TCR sequencing and HLA analysis involved a relatively small number of individuals.

Turning to this clonotype: Antigen specificity is unknown.

An amount of RNA that ranged from roughly 0.45 to 1 ug was reverse transcribed with random hexamers. TCR beta CDR3 was amplified by immunoSEQ covering 54 Vbeta and 13 Jbeta. TCRdb re-called the immunoSEQ multiplex PCR reads with MiXCR, one entry per CDR3 protein. The sample has around 120,000 distinct CDR3 sequences; about 95% are singletons. Blood CD8+ and CD4+ T cells underwent high-throughput TCR beta sequencing. Purification of the CD8+ and CD4+ T cells relied on negative isolation, and TEMRA cells underwent FACS enrichment. The ends were cut back, 2 bases at V and 6 bases at J, with 10 bases in the middle. This CDR3 comprises 14 residues.

The chain is built from TRBV12-3 or TRBV12-4 and TRBJ2-2; D gene ambiguous. The sequenced sample consisted of CD4+ T cells from PBMCs. The receptor was isolated from a human donor with multiple sclerosis. The CDR3 here is CASSLLGWAGELFF. Written as DNA, the CDR3 is TGTGCCAGCAGTTTACTCGGATGGGCCGGGGAGCTGTTTTTT.